These 18 T cell receptor beta chains were all obtained from the same sample, sequenced in a study of T cells in Graves' hyperthyroidism and ophthalmopathy. Amplification yielded TCR beta CDR3 regions, with RNA transcripts as the source. The HTBI set primed first-round TCR CDR3 RT-PCR. Using its own MiXCR run on the multiplex PCR reads, TCRdb lists one record per CDR3 protein. The profile shows some 500,000 distinct CDR3 sequences, roughly an eighth of them singletons. Sample: blood. The receptors shown here come from a young woman with Graves' hyperthyroidism.

This chain connects TRBV10-1 to TRBJ2-3, with D possibly being TRBD1 or TRBD2 (5 bases each). The V and J ends lost 3 bases and 4 bases respectively, with 8 bases between them. In germline, CDR1 is WNHNN, CDR2 SYGVQD (reference sequence). The CDR3 runs 13 residues. Written as DNA, the CDR3 is TGCGCCAGCAGTGAAAGGGACGCAGATACGCAGTATTTT. Its translation: CASSERDADTQYF.

The chain combines TRBV5-8 with TRBJ2-7; the D call may be TRBD1 or TRBD2 (5 bases each). Germline V CDR1 and CDR2: SGHTS, YDEGEE. This CDR3 is built from 14 residues. Deletions cut 4 bases from V and 1 base from J, with 12 bases between. The CDR3: CASSNRDGSYEQYV. The CDR3 DNA follows: TGTGCCAGCAGCAACCGGGACGGATCCTACGAGCAGTACGTC.

This clonotype has at least ten counts. The CDR3 nucleotides read TGCAGTGCTAGAGTCTTAACCGGGCCATACACCGGGGAGCTGTTTTTT. Its protein is CSARVLTGPYTGELFF. The chain recombines TRBV20-1 with TRBJ2-2; no definite D call. The CDR3 consists of 16 residues. Germline lookup yields CDR1 DFQATT and CDR2 SNEGSKA (reference sequence). Trimming pared 1 base from V and 3 bases from J, leaving 15 bases between.

This clonotype occurred many times. This chain uses TRBV2 with TRBJ2-2; maybe TRBD2 (5 bases). The CDR3 contains 16 residues. The germline V and J ends were trimmed by 3 bases and 5 bases, with 16 bases remaining between them. Germline V gene sequence: CDR1 SNHLY, CDR2 FYNNEI. CDR3 DNA sequence: TGTGCCAGCAGTGACGGTCTAGCAGGTGGGACCGGGGAGCTGTTTTTT. Protein sequence: CASSDGLAGGTGELFF.

This clonotype was recorded at least ten times. The chain uses TRBV20-1 and TRBJ1-2; 7 bases agree with TRBD1. From germline, CDR1 is DFQATT and CDR2 SNEGSKA (reference sequence). This CDR3 has 16 amino acids. V shed 0 bases and J 3 bases; nucleotides not matched to a gene: 10. CDR3: CSARDLGTGDDYGYTF. DNA for the CDR3: TGCAGTGCTAGAGATCTAGGAACAGGGGACGACTATGGCTACACCTTC.

This clonotype was counted between two and nine times. The rearrangement uses TRBV29-1 and TRBJ2-2, with TRBD2 identical over 8 bases. The V segment lost 4 bases and the J segment 4 bases; nucleotides outside the gene matches: 5. CDR1 is SQVTM, CDR2 ANQGSEA, per germline. The CDR3 spans 14 residues. The CDR3 protein is CSVVSAGGTGELFF. CDR3 coding DNA: TGCAGCGTTGTCTCCGCGGGAGGCACCGGGGAGCTGTTTTTT.

This rearrangement joins TRBV6-5 to TRBJ2-1, with TRBD2 matching 10 bases. Trimming took 1 base from V and 4 from J; bases not matched to a gene: 1. CDR1 and CDR2 from the germline V gene are MNHEY and SVGAGI. The CDR3 totals 15 residues. DNA for the CDR3: TGTGCCAGCAGTTACTTGACTAGCGGGTACAATGAGCAGTTCTTC. It encodes CASSYLTSGYNEQFF.

The chain carries TRBV12-3 or TRBV12-4 and TRBJ2-2; no definite D call. The CDR3 loop spans 13 amino acids. Trimming took off 7 bases at V and 1 base at J, with 7 bases between the two ends. CDR3 nucleotides: TGTGCCAGCATTTACGGGAACACCGGGGAGCTGTTTTTT. This encodes CASIYGNTGELFF.

This chain connects TRBV6-1 to TRBJ2-1, with D possibly matching TRBD1 (5 bases). The CDR3 length is 16 residues. The ends were cut back, 11 bases at V and 0 bases at J, with 20 bases in the middle. Germline CDR1 reads MNHNS; CDR2 reads SASEGT. The CDR3 DNA is TGTGCCGGCACCCCCGAGACAGATAGCTCCTACAATGAGCAGTTCTTC. It specifies CAGTPETDSSYNEQFF.

This clonotype was picked up many times. The V call is TRBV6-1, the J call TRBJ2-3; 10 bases agree with TRBD2. The trim removed 3 bases at V and 7 bases at J, leaving 7 bases unmatched. The length of the CDR3 is 15 residues. CDR1 and CDR2 from the germline V gene are MNHNS and SASEGT. The CDR3 bases are TGTGCCAGCAGTGAGGCTGCTAGCGGGAGAAATACGCAGTATTTT. This gives the protein CASSEAASGRNTQYF.

The V call is TRBV7-9, the J call TRBJ2-1, with no clear D. V lost 4 bases, J lost 5 bases, and 12 bases lay in between. Looked up from germline, CDR1 is SEHNR and CDR2 is FQNEAQ (reference sequence). The length of the CDR3 is 14 residues. Here the CDR3 DNA reads TGTGCCAGCAGCTCTAACTATTATGACAATGAGCAGTTCTTC. Translated: CASSSNYYDNEQFF.

The CDR3 region is CASSLTGVFVNSPLHF. The DNA for the CDR3 is TGTGCCAGCAGCCTGACAGGGGTTTTCGTGAATTCACCCCTCCACTTT. This chain connects TRBV5-4 to TRBJ1-6, with 8 bases matching TRBD1. Germline V CDR1 and CDR2: SGHNT, YYREEE (reference sequence). This CDR3 contains 16 residues. After removal of 4 bases from V and 7 bases from J, the junction contained 10 bases not matched to a gene. Variable domain in full (rest from reference TRBV5-4 and TRBJ1-6): ETGVTQSPTHLIKTRGQQVTLRCSSQSGHNTVSWYQQALGQGPQFIFQYYREEENGRGNFPPRFSGLQFPNYSSELNVNALELDDSALYLCASSLTGVFVNSPLHFGNGTRLTVT.

Many counts were recorded for this clonotype. The rearrangement links TRBV24-1 to TRBJ2-1; TRBD2 matches at 14 bases. Germline CDR1 KGHDR, CDR2 SFDVKD. J gave up 13 bases and V 3 bases, and 4 bases lay outside the gene matches. The CDR3 extends over 14 amino acids. CDR3: CATSDGTSGSLQFF. As DNA, the CDR3 is TGTGCCACCAGTGATGGGACTAGCGGGAGTTTACAGTTCTTC.

This rearrangement joins TRBV7-9 to TRBJ2-2; TRBD2 might be the D (5 bases). CDR1 and CDR2 from the germline V gene are SEHNR and FQNEAQ (reference sequence). The CDR3 length is 16 residues. V lost 1 base and J lost 6, with 15 bases in between. The CDR3 region is CASSLDLAAGAGELFF. CDR3 bases: TGTGCCAGCAGCTTAGATCTAGCTGCTGGCGCCGGGGAGCTGTTTTTT.

The gene calls are TRBV7-6 and TRBJ2-7; no reliable D call. V was trimmed by 5 bases and J by 5 bases, leaving 10 bases between them. Germline values: CDR1 SGHVS, CDR2 FNYEAQ. There are 12 residues in the CDR3. The CDR3 protein is CASSALGHEQYV. DNA for the CDR3: TGTGCCAGCAGCGCCCTAGGCCACGAGCAGTACGTC.

This clonotype was observed many times. V gene TRBV12-3 or TRBV12-4 combines with J gene TRBJ2-1; TRBD2 matches 13 bases. This CDR3 has 15 residues. V was clipped by 5 bases and J by 5 bases; unmatched bases: 3. In nucleotides, the CDR3 is TGTGCCAGCAGTACCGGGACTAGCGGGAACAATGAGCAGTTCTTC. Its translation: CASSTGTSGNNEQFF.

This clonotype has only a few counts. This chain uses TRBV29-1 with TRBJ2-1; TRBD2 agrees at 10 bases. The CDR3 loop spans 14 amino acids. Germline V gives CDR1 SQVTM, CDR2 ANQGSEA. V shed 4 bases and J 4 bases; nucleotides not matched to a gene: 4. In DNA form, the CDR3 reads TGCAGCGTTGTCAGCGGGAGGGCTTACAATGAGCAGTTCTTC. It specifies CSVVSGRAYNEQFF.

This clonotype was counted many times. The chain combines TRBV12-3 or TRBV12-4 with TRBJ2-1; 12 nucleotides align to TRBD1. The CDR3 has 16 residues. The ends lost 10 bases at V and 5 bases at J; junction bases unmatched: 12. The CDR3 sequence: CANGDRGPALHNEQFF. In nucleotides, the CDR3 is TGTGCCAATGGGGACAGGGGGCCCGCTCTCCACAATGAGCAGTTCTTC.